The entry that follows covers one TCR beta chain sequence. The data stem from a study of blood T cell repertoires in COVID-19. Study-wide background: Collection of acute and convalescent COVID-19 samples took place in the United States, Italy and Spain. From T cells, B-cell-depleted T cells, or PBMCs came the material, which was cDNA or gDNA.

The authors' processing: Scientists estimated how many nucleated cells there were by amplifying reference gene primers. Assay: immunoSEQ multiplex PCR; the TCRdb copy retains only in-frame clones and omits some. The D gene and trimming were derived from the DNA, and the V and J assignments and clone size from that table. The profile shows about 100,000 clones, roughly 92% of them singletons. CDR1 and CDR2 from the germline V gene are SGHDN and FVKESK. CDR3 size: 16 residues. Germline trimming cut 2 bases from V and 6 bases from J; bases unmatched to any gene: 10. The sequenced material came from peripheral blood. The receptor comes from a man between 65 and 85 years old with acute or convalescent COVID-19. The chain couples TRBV14 to TRBJ2-7, with 10 positions matching TRBD1. The CDR3 spells CASSQFVGQGPGEQYF. In DNA form, the CDR3 reads TGTGCCAGCAGCCAATTCGTGGGACAGGGGCCCGGCGAGCAGTACTTC.